Included here is one T cell receptor (beta chain) sequence, with context. V shed 6 bases and J shed 7 bases, with 13 bases lying between them. The length of the CDR3 is 14 residues. Germline loops: CDR1 SNHLY, CDR2 FYNNEI. The repertoire was sequenced with immunoSEQ multiplex PCR; TCRdb's copy has only in-frame clones and lacks some. The sample shows about 130,000 clones, 85% to 95% of them seen only once. The data originate from a study of control samples from healthy donors and cancer patients. Sequenced: PBMCs. This sequence joins TRBV2 and TRBJ1-6; TRBD1 is a possible D gene (6 bases). The receptor comes from a man aged 60-69 years with colorectal cancer. This CDR3 reads CASRLQGGNSPLHF. CDR3 bases: TGTGCCAGCAGATTACAGGGTGGAAATTCACCCCTCCACTTT.